These T cell receptor beta chains were read from a single sample in a study of regulatory T cells in long-lasting Graves disease. TCRdb analysed the multiplex PCR reads with MiXCR anew, one entry per CDR3 protein. The data contain roughly 470,000 distinct CDR3 sequences, about a fifth of them seen just once; the ten biggest clones take up approximately 7.8%. The starting material was peripheral blood mononuclear cells (PBMCs), obtained when the disease was refractory, from a patient treated with antithyroid drugs. These receptors were obtained from a female donor with Graves disease. Each CDR3 is given with its conserved first and last residue. The order of the fields is CDR3 protein, CDR3 DNA, clone size, J gene, D gene, V gene. A D gene is named only where the DNA matches it firmly. Clone size, where shown, is once, few, many, or a class for clones that have expanded.

CASSQDMSGAYEQYF TGTGCCAGCAGCCAAGACATGAGCGGCGCCTACGAGCAGTACTTC NA TRBJ2-7 NA TRBV3-1
CASSPGGEEQYF TGTGCCAGCAGCCCAGGGGGGGAAGAGCAGTACTTC many TRBJ2-7 NA TRBV11-3
CASRSGVGTGIRSGANVLTF TGTGCCAGCAGATCCGGCGTAGGGACAGGTATTCGCTCTGGGGCCAACGTCCTGACTTTC many TRBJ2-6 TRBD1 TRBV6-1
CAWSNRAGANVLTF TGTGCCTGGTCTAACAGGGCTGGGGCCAACGTCCTGACTTTC many TRBJ2-6 NA TRBV30
CSARVPRTGNTIYF TGCAGTGCTAGAGTACCCAGGACTGGAAACACCATATATTTT NA TRBJ1-3 NA TRBV20-1
CATRIGDTQYF TGTGCCACCAGGATCGGGGATACGCAGTATTTT NA TRBJ2-3 NA TRBV24-1
CASSLGPRGTEAFF TGTGCCAGCAGTTTAGGACCGAGGGGCACTGAAGCTTTCTTT many TRBJ1-1 NA TRBV12-3/TRBV12-4
CASSFGPLADEQYF TGTGCCAGCAGTTTCGGACCCCTAGCGGACGAGCAGTACTTC NA TRBJ2-7 TRBD2 TRBV28
CSALGTGLYGNQPQHF TGCAGTGCTCTCGGGACAGGGTTATATGGCAATCAGCCCCAGCATTTT NA TRBJ1-5 TRBD1 TRBV20-1
CASSGEGNTEAFF TGTGCCAGCAGTGGGGAGGGGAACACTGAAGCTTTCTTT many TRBJ1-1 NA TRBV12-3/TRBV12-4
CASSSKRTGGYNEQFF TGTGCCAGCAGCTCGAAACGGACAGGGGGATACAATGAGCAGTTCTTC NA TRBJ2-1 TRBD1 TRBV7-9
CASSLGLLWEQYF TGTGCCAGCAGTTTAGGACTATTGTGGGAGCAGTACTTC many TRBJ2-7 NA TRBV28
CATSMGTGITEAFF TGTGCCACCAGCATGGGGACAGGGATCACTGAAGCTTTCTTT NA TRBJ1-1 TRBD1 TRBV15
CASSFSEKIYEQYF TGTGCCAGCAGCTTCTCCGAAAAGATCTACGAGCAGTACTTC many TRBJ2-7 NA TRBV7-9
CSAGGLDYGYTF TGCAGCGCAGGGGGTTTGGACTATGGCTACACCTTC NA TRBJ1-2 TRBD1 TRBV29-1
CASSRARRLFF TGTGCCAGCAGCCGGGCTAGGAGGCTGTTTTTT NA TRBJ1-4 NA TRBV6-2/TRBV6-3
CASSSGQGWTGELFF TGTGCCAGCAGCTCGGGACAGGGGTGGACCGGGGAGCTGTTTTTT few TRBJ2-2 TRBD1 TRBV7-9